The 19 T cell receptor beta chains reported below all come from one sample, sequenced in a study of cytomegalovirus exposure and HLA in healthy donors. This PCR relied on a set of 60 Vbeta primers and 13 Jbeta primers. Measured with immunoSEQ multiplex PCR; TCRdb has only the in-frame clones, and not every one. The data contain about 160,000 clones, about 80% of them singletons. Input material: PBMCs. These receptors were collected from a young man in good health and CMV-seronegative.

The rearrangement joins TRBV11-2 to TRBJ2-5; D perhaps matches TRBD2 (6 bases). Germline assignment: CDR1 SGHAT and CDR2 FQNNGV. V was cut by 5 bases and J by 7 bases, with 11 bases left in between. The CDR3 totals 12 residues. CDR3 coding DNA: TGTGCCAGCAGCCGCCTTAGCGGGACCCAGTACTTC. As protein: CASSRLSGTQYF.

This clone was counted once. This chain joins TRBV7-2 and TRBJ2-7; D is possibly TRBD1 (6 bases). Germline V gene lookup returns CDR1 SGHTA and CDR2 FQGNSA. V lost 2 bases and J lost 6, with 11 bases in between. The CDR3 runs 13 residues. The CDR3 sequence: CASSLFARGEQYF. CDR3 nucleotide sequence: TGTGCCAGCAGCTTATTTGCCAGGGGCGAGCAGTACTTC.

The chain links TRBV9 to TRBJ1-2, with D perhaps matching TRBD1 (6 bases). Trimming cost V 5 bases and J 3 bases, with 14 bases left between them. The CDR3 is 14 residues long. Germline lookup yields CDR1 SGDLS and CDR2 YYNGEE. CDR3 bases: TGTGCCAGCAGAGGTCGTCGACAGGACTATGGCTACACCTTC. It is translated as CASRGRRQDYGYTF.

The V call is TRBV28, the J call TRBJ1-2, with 7 bases matching TRBD1. The junction had 16 bases not matched to a gene; V was cut back by 6 bases and J by 0 bases. The CDR3 extends over 18 amino acids. Germline V gene lookup returns CDR1 MDHEN and CDR2 SYDVKM. The CDR3 loop reads CASSYRGGQHKANYGYTF. DNA of the CDR3: TGTGCCAGCAGCTACCGGGGGGGACAGCACAAAGCTAACTATGGCTACACCTTC.

This clone was observed once. The V call is TRBV6-5, the J call TRBJ1-6, with TRBD1 matching over 7 bases. This CDR3 comprises 15 residues. V shed 3 bases, J shed 10 bases, and the junction held 9 bases outside the gene matches. CDR1 is MNHEY, CDR2 SVGAGI, per germline. In nucleotides, the CDR3 is TGTGCCAGCAGTTATGATCAGGGGGTGGGATCACCCCTCCACTTT. This translates into CASSYDQGVGSPLHF.

This chain connects TRBV25-1 to TRBJ1-3; D not resolved. This CDR3 region has 11 residues. Germline V gives CDR1 MGHDK, CDR2 SYGVNS. CDR3 sequence reads: CVTGFGNTIYF. CDR3 in DNA: TGTGTCACCGGGTTCGGAAACACCATATATTTT.

This clone showed up just a few times. The chain carries TRBV29-1 and TRBJ2-1; 8 nucleotides match TRBD1. There are 14 residues in the CDR3. Unmatched junction bases numbered 13, after V lost 8 bases and J lost 7 bases. CDR1 SQVTM and CDR2 ANQGSEA come from the germline V gene. The CDR3 DNA reads as TGCAGCTTTAAAAGGACAGGGATAAAGAATGAGCAGTTCTTC. Its protein is CSFKRTGIKNEQFF.

CDR3 in DNA: TGTGCCAGCATGAGGCCAGGGTTACGAGAGACCCAGTACTTC. It specifies CASMRPGLRETQYF. V usage is TRBV2 and J usage is TRBJ2-5; maybe TRBD1 (5 bases). The V end was cut by 7 bases, the J end by 4 bases, with 16 bases between. The V gene's germline CDR1 is SNHLY and CDR2 FYNNEI. CDR3 length equals 14 residues.

This clone was picked up one time. The J gene is TRBJ2-5, the V gene TRBV28; TRBD2 matches 9 bases. The end of the DNA fits TRBJ2-7 better, so the J call may be wrong. The CDR3 consists of 15 residues. The germline V gene encodes CDR1 MDHEN and CDR2 SYDVKM. CDR3 sequence: CASSRREGFSYEQYF. The DNA for the CDR3 is TGTGCCAGCAGTAGGCGGGAGGGATTCTCCTACGAGCAGTACTTC.

This clone was counted a few times. This rearrangement joins TRBV4-3 to TRBJ1-1, with D possibly being TRBD1 (5 bases). V was clipped by 0 bases and J by 3 bases, with 5 bases between them. CDR3 size: 13 residues. The germline V gene encodes CDR1 LGHNA and CDR2 YSLEER. DNA of the CDR3: TGCGCCAGCAGCCAAGAGACAGACACTGAAGCTTTCTTT. Its translation is CASSQETDTEAFF.

The gene calls are TRBV2 and TRBJ2-7, with D maybe TRBD2 (5 bases). Germline CDR1 SNHLY, CDR2 FYNNEI. The V end was cut by 8 bases, the J end by 5 bases, with 13 bases between. This CDR3 comprises 12 residues. Here the CDR3 reads CASGRGRDEQYF. The CDR3 region has the DNA TGTGCCAGCGGTCGGGGTAGGGACGAGCAGTACTTC.

This clone showed up just a few times. J is TRBJ2-7 and V is TRBV27; D is perhaps TRBD2 (6 bases). Between the trimmed V and J ends, which lost 3 bases and 0 bases, there was a span of 9 bases. This CDR3 spans 14 amino acids. Germline V CDR1 and CDR2: MNHEY, SMNVEV (reference sequence). The CDR3 region has the DNA TGTGCCAGCAGTTTTGGGGGGTTCTCCTACGAGCAGTACTTC. Its translation is CASSFGGFSYEQYF.

This chain joins TRBV4-1 and TRBJ2-5; 7 bases align to TRBD1. There are 17 residues in the CDR3. CDR1 is MGHRA, CDR2 YSYEKL, per germline. V was clipped by 0 bases and J by 7 bases; unmatched bases: 14. CDR3 residues: CASSQEVGQLQFGTQYF. CDR3 DNA sequence: TGCGCCAGCAGCCAAGAGGTGGGACAGCTCCAATTCGGGACCCAGTACTTC.

The genes are TRBV19 and TRBJ2-6; 7 nucleotides line up with TRBD1. Trimming took 8 bases from V and 4 from J; bases not matched to a gene: 14. This CDR3 has 17 residues. Germline CDR1 is LNHDA and CDR2 is SQIVND (reference sequence). The CDR3 nucleotides read TGTGCCAGTGACCTCGGGACAGTGCTCGGGGGGGCCAACGTCCTGACTTTC. Encoded protein: CASDLGTVLGGANVLTF.

The gene calls are TRBV9 and TRBJ2-5; D gene unclear. Between the trimmed V and J ends, which lost 0 bases and 1 base, there was a span of 13 bases. Germline CDR1 and CDR2: SGDLS and YYNGEE. The CDR3 runs 16 residues. The CDR3: CASSVAPLGVQETQYF. The CDR3 bases are TGTGCCAGCAGCGTAGCTCCTCTAGGAGTCCAAGAGACCCAGTACTTC.

This chain joins TRBV5-6 and TRBJ2-5, with D possibly matching TRBD2 (5 bases). The DNA end is a closer match to TRBJ2-7, so the J assignment may be wrong. The germline CDR1 and CDR2 sequences are SGHDT and YYEEEE. The CDR3 is 16 amino acids. In DNA form, the CDR3 reads TGTGCCAGCAGCTTGGCCGGAGGTGACCTGACCTACGAGCAGTACTTC. This encodes CASSLAGGDLTYEQYF.

This sequence joins TRBV11-2 and TRBJ2-7; TRBD1 aligns across 8 bases. The V segment lost 5 bases and the J segment 3 bases; nucleotides outside the gene matches: 12. The CDR3 extends over 16 amino acids. The germline gives CDR1 SGHAT, CDR2 FQNNGV. Written as DNA, the CDR3 is TGTGCCAGCAGCGAACACCCGGACAGGGTAAACTACGAGCAGTACTTC. Translation: CASSEHPDRVNYEQYF. The full variable domain, completed using reference TRBV11-2 and TRBJ2-7, is EAGVAQSPRYKIIEKRQSVAFWCNPISGHATLYWYQQILGQGPKLLIQFQNNGVVDDSQLPKDRFSAERLKGVDSTLKIQPAKLEDSAVYLCASSEHPDRVNYEQYFGPGTRLTVT.

The chain uses TRBV2 and TRBJ1-4; no firm D call. With 3 bases removed from V and 6 bases from J, the gap between germline ends came to 17 bases. The CDR3 length is 16 residues. Germline assignment: CDR1 SNHLY and CDR2 FYNNEI. CDR3 in DNA: TGTGCCAGCAGTGATACGGTGGCGGGGTTTTATGAAAAACTGTTTTTT. Protein product: CASSDTVAGFYEKLFF.

This chain joins TRBV7-9 and TRBJ1-2; D gene uncertain. Germline V gives CDR1 SEHNR, CDR2 FQNEAQ (reference sequence). CDR3 length equals 17 residues. With 1 base removed from V and 8 bases from J, the gap between germline ends came to 23 bases. The CDR3 is CASSLGGQRAPLRGYTF. DNA of the CDR3: TGTGCCAGCAGCTTAGGAGGTCAACGCGCTCCACTCCGGGGCTACACCTTC.